The 17 T cell receptor beta chains listed next were all sequenced from one sample in a study of CXCR3-negative and CXCR3-positive naive CD8 T cells. UMI labels and 5' RACE were used to prepare the TRB cDNA libraries. One entry per CDR3 protein, without DNA, is what TCRdb gives after re-calling the 5' RACE reads. Recorded for this sample: 75,000 or so distinct CDR3 sequences. The sequencing sample was made of naive CXCR3- CD8+ T cells from blood. Subset reported: CD45RO-CCR7+CD27+CD95- naive CD8+ T cells lacking CXCR3 (TNR3-). The receptors stem from a human donor in good health. Some clones in this sample may be carry-over from other donors' samples.

The rearrangement links TRBV7-6 to TRBJ2-7; TCRdb's D gene call, TRBD1, goes unchecked for lack of DNA. CDR1 and CDR2 (germline): SGHVS, FNYEAQ. The CDR3 is made up of 13 amino acids. CDR3 loop: CASSSGTASEQYF.

The chain combines TRBV29-1 with TRBJ2-1; TCRdb calls TRBD1, which cannot be checked without DNA. In germline, CDR1 is SQVTM, CDR2 ANQGSEA. The CDR3 consists of 16 residues. The CDR3 region is CSVDSPTGTGGNEQFF.

V gene TRBV4-3 combines with J gene TRBJ2-3. The CDR3 is 14 residues long. Germline CDR1 reads LGHNA; CDR2 reads YSLEER. The CDR3 spells CASSHEDGADTQYF.

This chain uses TRBV29-1 with TRBJ2-1. CDR1 is SQVTM and CDR2 is ANQGSEA in the germline V gene. This CDR3 is 11 amino acids long. The CDR3 reads CSVDENSLEFF.

The rearrangement links TRBV29-1 to TRBJ1-2; TCRdb outputs TRBD1, but without DNA this stays unchecked. This CDR3 has 19 amino acids. Germline V gene sequence: CDR1 SQVTM, CDR2 ANQGSEA. The CDR3 spells CSVLLQSPSDGETPYGYTF.

The chain combines TRBV19 with TRBJ2-1; TCRdb's D call of TRBD2 is untestable without DNA. In germline, CDR1 is LNHDA, CDR2 SQIVND (reference sequence). CDR3 length equals 14 residues. CDR3 sequence reads: CASSSWGTSLEQFF.

The chain couples TRBV19 to TRBJ2-1; TCRdb reports TRBD2, a call that lacks DNA to check it against. From germline, CDR1 is LNHDA and CDR2 SQIVND (reference sequence). This CDR3 comprises 11 residues. The chain's CDR3 is CASKGGRKQFF.

This chain joins TRBV7-2 and TRBJ2-5; as DNA is missing, the TRBD2 call by TCRdb cannot be tested. From germline, CDR1 is SGHTA and CDR2 FQGNSA. The CDR3 length is 15 residues. CDR3 amino acids: CASSARLAGGETQYF.

The rearrangement joins TRBV7-9 to TRBJ2-2; the D call from TCRdb, TRBD2, cannot be confirmed without DNA. This CDR3 spans 14 amino acids. CDR1 and CDR2 (germline): SEHNR, FQNEAQ (reference sequence). The CDR3 sequence is CASARDANTGELFF.

The J gene is TRBJ2-3, the V gene TRBV4-2; no DNA is available, so the TRBD2 call from TCRdb remains unchecked. The CDR3 covers 16 residues. CDR1 and CDR2 (germline): LGHNA, YNFKEQ. The CDR3 sequence is CASSQEAGSATDTQYF.

The J gene is TRBJ1-1, the V gene TRBV28; the D call of TRBD1 rests on TCRdb alone, since no DNA is present to check it. This CDR3 comprises 16 residues. Germline lookup yields CDR1 MDHEN and CDR2 SYDVKM. CDR3 sequence reads: CASSPLGTGLDTEAFF.

The V gene is TRBV3-1, the J gene TRBJ2-7; absent DNA, TCRdb's TRBD2 call cannot be checked. The CDR3 runs 14 residues. Germline V gene data show CDR1 as LGHDT and CDR2 as YNNKEL (reference sequence). This CDR3 is CASSQPGLTYEQYF.

J is TRBJ2-1 and V is TRBV15. Germline CDR1 and CDR2: LNHNV and YYDKDF (reference sequence). The CDR3 has 15 residues. The CDR3 protein is CATSRTSSSYNEQFF.

The rearrangement links TRBV15 to TRBJ2-5; as DNA is missing, the TRBD1 call by TCRdb cannot be tested. Germline V lookup: CDR1 LNHNV, CDR2 YYDKDF (reference sequence). This CDR3 is 16 amino acids long. CDR3 in amino acids: CATSRGAGVTQETQYF.

The chain is built from TRBV29-1 and TRBJ2-7; TCRdb outputs TRBD1, but without DNA this stays unchecked. CDR3 length: 11 residues. CDR1 and CDR2 (germline): SQVTM, ANQGSEA. The CDR3 sequence is CSVDRGYEQYF.

The chain recombines TRBV28 with TRBJ2-7; the D call of TRBD2 rests on TCRdb alone, since no DNA is present to check it. Looked up from germline, CDR1 is MDHEN and CDR2 is SYDVKM. CDR3 length: 16 residues. The CDR3 sequence is CASSLAGGVGFYEQYF.

This chain joins TRBV12-5 and TRBJ2-7. This CDR3 has 16 amino acids. Per germline, CDR1 LGHNT and CDR2 FRNRAP. The CDR3 protein is CASGLAKTGNSYEQYF.